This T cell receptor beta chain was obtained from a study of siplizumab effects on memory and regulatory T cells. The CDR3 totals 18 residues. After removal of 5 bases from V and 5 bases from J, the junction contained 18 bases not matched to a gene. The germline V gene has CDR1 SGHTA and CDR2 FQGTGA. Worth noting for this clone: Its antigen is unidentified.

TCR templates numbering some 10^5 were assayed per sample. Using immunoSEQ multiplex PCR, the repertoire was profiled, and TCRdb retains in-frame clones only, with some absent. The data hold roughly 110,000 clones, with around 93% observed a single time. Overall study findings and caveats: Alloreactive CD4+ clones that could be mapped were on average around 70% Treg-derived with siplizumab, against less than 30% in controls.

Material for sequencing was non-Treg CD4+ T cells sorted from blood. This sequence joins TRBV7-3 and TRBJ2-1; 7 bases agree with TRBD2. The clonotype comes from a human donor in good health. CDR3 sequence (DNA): TGTGCCAGCAGCCGCGGGGGTGGCGCGAGGCCGGCGGACAATGAGCAGTTCTTC. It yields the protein CASSRGGGARPADNEQFF.